The 30 T cell receptor beta chains given below trace back to one sample, sequenced in a study of T cells in Graves' hyperthyroidism and ophthalmopathy. Amplification of TCR beta CDR3 regions was performed using RNA transcripts as template. The HTBI primer set was used in a first-round RT-PCR of the TCR CDR3. TCRdb ran MiXCR on the multiplex PCR reads and lists one entry per CDR3 protein. The sample yields roughly 350,000 distinct CDR3 sequences, approximately 13% seen once. Sequencing was carried out using blood. Receptors were obtained from a woman aged 30 to 39 with Graves' hyperthyroidism.

The J gene is TRBJ2-7, the V gene TRBV20-1; weak D call: TRBD2 (5 bases). This CDR3 is 14 amino acids long. V gave up 6 bases and J gave up 6 bases, with 21 bases separating them. The germline V gene encodes CDR1 DFQATT and CDR2 SNEGSKA (reference sequence). The CDR3 loop is CSAVPPTTFREQYF. CDR3 in DNA: TGCAGTGCAGTCCCCCCGACTACGTTTCGCGAGCAGTACTTC.

This clonotype was counted between two and nine times. The J gene is TRBJ1-6, the V gene TRBV6-5; TRBD1 matches 7 bases. From germline, CDR1 is MNHEY and CDR2 SVGAGI. The V segment lost 2 bases and the J segment 0 bases; nucleotides outside the gene matches: 10. CDR3 length: 19 residues. Written as DNA, the CDR3 is TGTGCCAGCAGTTACCGTTCGACTCGACAGGGCTCCTATAATTCACCCCTCCACTTT. It specifies CASSYRSTRQGSYNSPLHF.

This clonotype was seen ten or more times. V gene TRBV2 combines with J gene TRBJ2-7; D is unclear. Trimming pared 3 bases from V and 1 base from J, leaving 13 bases between. From germline, CDR1 is SNHLY and CDR2 FYNNEI. The CDR3 is made up of 15 amino acids. The CDR3 DNA reads TGTGCCAGCAGTGACCCGGACCGAATATCCTACGAGCAGTACTTC. Residues: CASSDPDRISYEQYF.

This clonotype was detected ten times or more. This CDR3 is CASSPPEGTGELFF. The CDR3 DNA sequence: TGTGCCAGCAGTCCCCCCGAGGGCACCGGGGAGCTGTTTTTT. This chain uses TRBV27 with TRBJ2-2; possible D gene TRBD2, 5 bases. CDR3 length: 14 amino acids. Germline V gives CDR1 MNHEY, CDR2 SMNVEV (reference sequence). V shed 5 bases and J shed 4 bases, with 11 bases lying between them.

On this clonotype itself: This may be a read error, as it is one base from a much larger clone. CDR3 region: CSGLALFEQFF. CDR3 nucleotide sequence: TGCAGCGGCCTAGCGCTCTTTGAGCAGTTCTTC. The J gene is TRBJ2-1, the V gene TRBV20-1, with a possible D match to TRBD2 (6 bases). Per the germline V gene, CDR1 is DFQATT and CDR2 is SNEGSKA (reference sequence). The CDR3 covers 11 residues.

This clonotype was detected many times. V is TRBV7-2 and J is TRBJ2-3, with a tentative D call TRBD2 (6 bases). Trimming removed 4 bases from V and 2 bases from J, with 16 bases in between. Germline loops: CDR1 SGHTA, CDR2 FQGNSA. CDR3 size: 16 residues. The CDR3 coding sequence is TGTGCCAGCAGCTCTGGGCGCGCGGGATTCACAGATACGCAGTATTTT. It yields the protein CASSSGRAGFTDTQYF.

J is TRBJ1-1 and V is TRBV4-1; D gene ambiguous. Trimming stripped 1 base from V and 8 bases from J, with 14 bases between. Germline-derived CDR1 and CDR2 are MGHRA and YSYEKL. The CDR3 extends over 14 amino acids. The CDR3 loop reads CASSQGGAGTEAFF. In nucleotides, the CDR3 is TGCGCCAGCAGCCAAGGAGGCGCTGGTACGGAAGCTTTCTTT.

There are many counts of this clonotype. The rearrangement joins TRBV20-1 to TRBJ2-1, with 9 bases fitting TRBD2. CDR3 length equals 14 residues. J gave up 9 bases and V 5 bases, and 11 bases lay outside the gene matches. Germline CDR1 DFQATT, CDR2 SNEGSKA (reference sequence). The CDR3 DNA reads TGCAGTGCTCCTACGGCTAGCGGGACCACTGAGCAGTTCTTC. Protein sequence: CSAPTASGTTEQFF.

This clonotype appeared many times. This chain uses TRBV29-1 with TRBJ2-7; perhaps TRBD2 as D (6 bases). The V end was cut by 0 bases, the J end by 6 bases, with 18 bases between. Germline CDR1 and CDR2: SQVTM and ANQGSEA. CDR3 length: 15 amino acids. The CDR3 sequence: CSVEERGTYLGEQYF. CDR3 in DNA: TGCAGCGTTGAAGAACGGGGGACGTACCTCGGCGAGCAGTACTTC.

This clonotype has just a few counts. This chain connects TRBV6-1 to TRBJ2-3, with D maybe TRBD2 (6 bases). This CDR3 has 16 residues. The V and J ends lost 5 bases and 5 bases respectively, with 20 bases between them. Germline CDR1 and CDR2: MNHNS and SASEGT. CDR3 residues: CASSNEEGRGRDTQYF. The CDR3 DNA follows: TGTGCCAGCAGTAACGAGGAGGGGCGAGGCAGAGATACGCAGTATTTT.

This chain links TRBV7-2 with TRBJ2-3, with 8 positions matching TRBD2. Germline V CDR1 and CDR2: SGHTA, FQGNSA. After removal of 0 bases from V and 8 bases from J, the junction contained 13 bases not matched to a gene. This CDR3 spans 17 amino acids. CDR3 DNA sequence: TGTGCCAGCAGCTTAGCCCTCACCGGGACTAGAAGGAGTACGCAGTATTTT. Translation: CASSLALTGTRRSTQYF. Variable domain in full (rest from reference TRBV7-2 and TRBJ2-3): GAGVSQSPSNKVTEKGKDVELRCDPISGHTALYWYRQSLGQGLEFLIYFQGNSAPDKSGLPSDRFSAERTGGSVSTLTIQRTQQEDSAVYLCASSLALTGTRRSTQYFGPGTRLTVL.

Many counts were recorded for this clonotype. The chain employs TRBV24-1 and TRBJ2-3, with D unresolved. The CDR3 length is 14 residues. Germline V lookup: CDR1 KGHDR, CDR2 SFDVKD. Trimming pared 1 base from V and 2 bases from J, leaving 6 bases between. The DNA of the CDR3 is TGTGCCACCAGTGATTTTCGACTCACAGATACGCAGTATTTT. This gives the protein CATSDFRLTDTQYF.

This clonotype was picked up many times. This chain links TRBV5-1 with TRBJ2-3; D might be TRBD1 (5 bases). Germline values: CDR1 SGHRS, CDR2 YFSETQ. The CDR3 extends over 13 amino acids. V shed 7 bases and J shed 3 bases, with 12 bases lying between them. CDR3 residues: CASRAGITDTQYF. The DNA of the CDR3 is TGCGCCAGCCGGGCAGGGATAACAGATACGCAGTATTTT.

This clonotype has ten or more counts. The chain has TRBV2 and TRBJ2-3; D gene ambiguous. Germline V CDR1 and CDR2: SNHLY, FYNNEI. CDR3 length: 12 residues. Between the trimmed V and J ends, which lost 2 bases and 5 bases, there was a span of 5 bases. Here the CDR3 DNA reads TGTGCCAGCAGTGAATCCGTAGATACGCAGTATTTT. This encodes CASSESVDTQYF.

The J gene is TRBJ2-4, the V gene TRBV20-1; no definite D call. This CDR3 comprises 13 residues. CDR1 is DFQATT, CDR2 SNEGSKA, per germline (reference sequence). Trimming pared 1 base from V and 7 bases from J, leaving 11 bases between. CDR3 region: CSARGLLSNIQYF. The CDR3 nucleotides are TGCAGTGCTAGAGGTCTCCTATCCAACATTCAGTACTTC.

This clonotype was detected a few times. This chain joins TRBV10-2 and TRBJ2-2; D is unclear. CDR3 length equals 13 residues. Deletions cut 3 bases from V and 9 bases from J, with 11 bases between. Germline-derived CDR1 and CDR2 are WSHSY and SAAADI. Written as DNA, the CDR3 is TGCGCCAGCAGTGAAAGTCGGTTCCGGGAGCTGTTTTTT. Translating it yields CASSESRFRELFF.

This clonotype was counted many times. The rearrangement joins TRBV11-2 to TRBJ1-2; D not resolved. The CDR3 extends over 17 amino acids. Germline values: CDR1 SGHAT, CDR2 FQNNGV. V was cut by 1 base and J by 4 bases, with 19 bases left in between. CDR3 in DNA: TGTGCCAGCAGCTTAGCAGTGGGCGTGGGGAGAGCCTATGGCTACACCTTC. Amino acid sequence: CASSLAVGVGRAYGYTF.

The chain is built from TRBV6-9 and TRBJ1-4; D gene ambiguous. Trimming removed 3 bases at V and 3 bases at J, with 11 bases between. The germline V gene has CDR1 MNHGY and CDR2 SVAAGI. The CDR3 consists of 15 residues. CDR3 nucleotides: TGTGCCAGCAGTTACTTAGGAGAGTCTAATGAAAAACTGTTTTTT. It encodes CASSYLGESNEKLFF.

This clonotype showed up many times. The rearrangement joins TRBV7-2 to TRBJ1-2, with 7 bases that match TRBD1. From germline, CDR1 is SGHTA and CDR2 FQGNSA. Trimming at V came to 5 bases and at J to 2 bases, leaving 8 bases not matched to a gene. This CDR3 comprises 15 residues. The CDR3 sequence: CASSGSGQRNYGYTF. The DNA of the CDR3 is TGTGCCAGCAGCGGCTCGGGACAGAGAAACTATGGCTACACCTTC.

This rearrangement joins TRBV3-1 to TRBJ1-3; TRBD1 is a possible D gene (5 bases). The CDR3 is 14 amino acids. Looked up from germline, CDR1 is LGHDT and CDR2 is YNNKEL (reference sequence). The germline V and J ends were trimmed by 2 bases and 1 base, with 6 bases remaining between them. CDR3 amino acids: CASSQSGSGNTIYF. DNA of the CDR3: TGTGCCAGCAGCCAATCAGGGTCTGGAAACACCATATATTTT. Complete variable domain (other parts from reference TRBV3-1 and TRBJ1-3): DTAVSQTPKYLVTQMGNDKSIKCEQNLGHDTMYWYKQDSKKFLKIMFSYNNKELIINETVPNRFSPKSPDKAHLNLHINSLELGDSAVYFCASSQSGSGNTIYFGEGSWLTVV.

About this clonotype itself: A much larger clone differs from this one at a single base, so this may be a read error. This sequence joins TRBV2 and TRBJ2-2, with 10 bases fitting TRBD2. This CDR3 region has 14 residues. The germline V gene encodes CDR1 SNHLY and CDR2 FYNNEI. The CDR3: CASIGLAVTGELSF. The DNA of the CDR3 is TGTGCCAGCATCGGACTAGCGGTAACCGGGGAGCTGTCTTTT.

This clonotype was seen only a few times. This chain connects TRBV7-3 to TRBJ2-1; TRBD2 agrees at 9 bases. Germline CDR1 and CDR2: SGHTA and FQGTGA. V shed 2 bases, J shed 3 bases, and the junction held 2 bases outside the gene matches. The CDR3 loop spans 15 amino acids. CDR3 nucleotide sequence: TGTGCCAGCAGCTTACGACTAGCGGTCTACAATGAGCAGTTCTTC. The encoded protein is CASSLRLAVYNEQFF.

This clonotype was counted many times. The chain recombines TRBV5-6 with TRBJ2-7, with 9 bases identical to TRBD1. The junction had 4 bases not matched to a gene; V was cut back by 1 base and J by 2 bases. The CDR3 spans 15 residues. Per germline, CDR1 SGHDT and CDR2 YYEEEE. The CDR3 DNA sequence: TGTGCCAGCAGCTTGCCAGGGACAGGGACCTACGAGCAGTACTTC. It yields the protein CASSLPGTGTYEQYF.

In this sample, this clonotype turned up a few times. The CDR3 reads CASSQVPIQGNEKLFF. The DNA for the CDR3 is TGTGCCAGCAGCCAAGTCCCCATTCAGGGGAATGAAAAACTGTTTTTT. J is TRBJ1-4 and V is TRBV3-1; D might be TRBD1 (6 bases). V was pared by 1 base and J by 5 bases, with 14 bases between. The CDR3 loop spans 16 amino acids. Germline loops: CDR1 LGHDT, CDR2 YNNKEL (reference sequence).

Many counts were recorded for this clonotype. The chain couples TRBV28 to TRBJ1-3; 8 nucleotides match TRBD1. The germline gives CDR1 MDHEN, CDR2 SYDVKM. The CDR3 sequence is 15 residues long. V shed 5 bases, J shed 0 bases, and the junction held 3 bases outside the gene matches. CDR3: CASSLDRGSGNTIYF. Written as DNA, the CDR3 is TGTGCCAGCAGTCTCGACAGGGGCTCTGGAAACACCATATATTTT. The whole variable domain, filled in from reference TRBV28 and TRBJ1-3, reads DVKVTQSSRYLVKRTGEKVFLECVQDMDHENMFWYRQDPGLGLRLIYFSYDVKMKEKGDIPEGYSVSREKKERFSLILESASTNQTSMYLCASSLDRGSGNTIYFGEGSWLTVV.

This clonotype was counted a few times. The CDR3 nucleotides are TGCAGTGCGTCTACTAGCTCTGGTACAACCGAGCAGTACTTC. Protein product: CSASTSSGTTEQYF. The J gene is TRBJ2-7, the V gene TRBV20-1; possible D gene TRBD2, 6 bases. The V gene lost 6 bases and the J gene lost 6 bases, with 21 bases spanning the gap. The length of the CDR3 is 14 residues. Per the germline V gene, CDR1 is DFQATT and CDR2 is SNEGSKA (reference sequence).

The gene calls are TRBV30 and TRBJ1-6; no clear D. This CDR3 comprises 13 residues. V was trimmed by 3 bases and J by 11 bases, leaving 14 bases between them. Per germline, CDR1 GTSNPN and CDR2 SVGIG (reference sequence). CDR3 nucleotide sequence: TGTGCCTGGAGGGAGGCGTTAGTGGCACCCCTCCACTTT. Amino acids: CAWREALVAPLHF.

This clonotype was seen repeatedly, ten times or more. V and J are TRBV11-2 and TRBJ2-1; 11 bases are shared with TRBD2. This CDR3 has 18 amino acids. Germline CDR1 reads SGHAT; CDR2 reads FQNNGV. The ends lost 0 bases at V and 8 bases at J; junction bases unmatched: 12. The CDR3 DNA reads as TGTGCCAGCAGCTTAGATAGGCTAGCGGGAGGAGTTCCGCATGAGCAGTTCTTC. It yields the protein CASSLDRLAGGVPHEQFF. The whole variable domain, filled in from reference TRBV11-2 and TRBJ2-1, reads EAGVAQSPRYKIIEKRQSVAFWCNPISGHATLYWYQQILGQGPKLLIQFQNNGVVDDSQLPKDRFSAERLKGVDSTLKIQPAKLEDSAVYLCASSLDRLAGGVPHEQFFGPGTRLTVL.

V usage is TRBV10-1 and J usage is TRBJ1-5; D gene ambiguous. Trimming took 0 bases from V and 8 from J, leaving 8 bases between them. The CDR3 runs to 13 residues. Germline assignment: CDR1 WNHNN and CDR2 SYGVQD (reference sequence). DNA for the CDR3: TGCGCCAGCAGTGAGTCGATGTGGGAGCCCCAGCATTTT. This translates into CASSESMWEPQHF.

In its sample, this clonotype was seen a few times. The V and J genes are TRBV5-6 and TRBJ2-1, with 8 bases identical to TRBD2. The germline V gene encodes CDR1 SGHDT and CDR2 YYEEEE. V shed 4 bases, J shed 5 bases, and the junction held 5 bases outside the gene matches. The CDR3 runs 14 residues. For the CDR3, the DNA is TGTGCCAGCAGCCGGACTAGCAAGGACAATGAGCAGTTCTTC. It yields the protein CASSRTSKDNEQFF.